These T cell receptor beta chains were read from a single sample in a study of blood T cell repertoires in COVID-19. Assay: immunoSEQ multiplex PCR; the TCRdb copy retains only in-frame clones and omits some. The data contain some 180,000 clones, around nine tenths of them seen just once; the ten biggest clones take up just over 2.5%. The sample was peripheral blood. The receptors were gathered from a woman at least 80 years old with COVID-19, enrolled during active disease. CDR3s include the opening cysteine and the closing phenylalanine or tryptophan. D genes are given only for firm matches. Part of the rows lack a size; the others show once, few, many or a class for expanded clones.

CDR3: CASSFNTGNYGYTF; DNA: TGTGCCAGCAGTTTTAATACAGGGAACTATGGCTACACCTTC; J: TRBJ1-2; size: NA; D: NA; V: TRBV28
CDR3: CASSLGQGNTEAFF; DNA: TGTGCCAGCAGCTTAGGGCAGGGGAACACTGAAGCTTTCTTT; J: TRBJ1-1; size: NA; D: NA; V: TRBV7-9
CDR3: CASSLEASGVNEQFF; DNA: TGTGCCAGCAGCTTAGAGGCTAGCGGGGTTAATGAGCAGTTCTTC; J: TRBJ2-1; size: NA; D: TRBD2; V: TRBV11-2
CDR3: CASTRQGVLRNTEAFF; DNA: TGTGCCAGCACAAGACAGGGGGTGCTTAGGAACACTGAAGCTTTCTTT; J: TRBJ1-1; size: NA; D: TRBD1; V: TRBV28
CDR3: CASSLTRVEETQYF; DNA: TGTGCCAGCAGCCTCACACGGGTGGAGGAGACCCAGTACTTC; J: TRBJ2-5; size: NA; D: NA; V: TRBV5-6
CDR3: CASGSPPGQQFF; DNA: TGTGCTAGTGGTTCCCCGCCTGGGCAGCAGTTCTTC; J: TRBJ2-1; size: NA; D: NA; V: TRBV12-5
CDR3: CASSLGQGGSYEQYF; DNA: TGTGCCAGCAGCCTCGGGCAGGGGGGCTCCTACGAGCAGTACTTC; J: TRBJ2-7; size: NA; D: NA; V: TRBV2
CDR3: CASSDRGSPHEQFF; DNA: TGTGCCAGCAGCGACAGGGGTTCTCCCCATGAGCAGTTCTTC; J: TRBJ2-1; size: NA; D: TRBD1; V: TRBV28
CDR3: CASSSGHPNSPLHF; DNA: TGTGCCAGCAGTTCCGGACACCCTAATTCACCCCTCCACTTT; J: TRBJ1-6; size: NA; D: NA; V: TRBV27
CDR3: CASSQEGTRIAGQLQETQYF; DNA: TGCGCCAGCAGCCAAGAAGGGACCAGGATAGCGGGACAACTCCAAGAGACCCAGTACTTC; J: TRBJ2-5; size: NA; D: TRBD2; V: TRBV4-1
CDR3: CASSRHTEAFF; DNA: TGTGCCAGCAGCCGGCACACTGAAGCTTTCTTT; J: TRBJ1-1; size: NA; D: NA; V: TRBV14
CDR3: CASSIQGSSTGELFF; DNA: TGTGCCAGTAGTATTCAGGGCAGTAGTACCGGGGAGCTGTTTTTT; J: TRBJ2-2; size: NA; D: NA; V: TRBV19
CDR3: CAISESFSGTYEQYF; DNA: TGTGCCATCAGTGAGTCATTTAGCGGGACCTACGAGCAGTACTTC; J: TRBJ2-7; size: NA; D: TRBD2; V: TRBV10-3
CDR3: CASSLLSTINEQFF; DNA: TGTGCCAGCAGCTTGTTATCGACTATCAATGAGCAGTTCTTC; J: TRBJ2-1; size: NA; D: NA; V: TRBV5-4
CDR3: CSARDSTEAFF; DNA: TGCAGTGCTAGAGACTCGACTGAAGCTTTCTTT; J: TRBJ1-1; size: NA; D: NA; V: TRBV20-1
CDR3: CASSPAGANVLTF; DNA: TGTGCCAGCAGCCCGGCTGGGGCCAACGTCCTGACTTTC; J: TRBJ2-6; size: NA; D: NA; V: TRBV7-7
CDR3: CASRYTGYNEQFF; DNA: TGTGCCAGCAGATATACAGGGTACAATGAGCAGTTCTTC; J: TRBJ2-1; size: few; D: NA; V: TRBV5-6
CDR3: CAISETGNTIYF; DNA: TGTGCCATCAGTGAGACAGGAAACACCATATATTTT; J: TRBJ1-3; size: NA; D: NA; V: TRBV10-3
CDR3: CASSQDFGGGGYGYTF; DNA: TGCGCCAGCAGCCAAGATTTTGGGGGGGGAGGCTATGGCTACACCTTC; J: TRBJ1-2; size: few; D: NA; V: TRBV4-3
CDR3: CASSQLGTSGSGGTGELFF; DNA: TGCGCCAGCAGCCAACTAGGGACTAGCGGGAGTGGGGGCACCGGGGAGCTGTTTTTT; J: TRBJ2-2; size: NA; D: TRBD2; V: TRBV5-1
CDR3: CASSPSGTSSYEQYF; DNA: TGTGCCAGCAGCCCAAGCGGCACAAGCTCCTACGAGCAGTACTTC; J: TRBJ2-7; size: NA; D: NA; V: TRBV7-2
CDR3: CASSPGTGGNQPQHF; DNA: TGTGCCAGCAGTCCCGGGACAGGGGGCAATCAGCCCCAGCATTTT; J: TRBJ1-5; size: NA; D: TRBD1; V: TRBV7-2
CDR3: CASSPARGHTGELFF; DNA: TGTGCCAGCAGCCCAGCCAGGGGGCATACCGGGGAGCTGTTTTTT; J: TRBJ2-2; size: NA; D: TRBD1; V: TRBV28
CDR3: CASVPFSGWYTEAFF; DNA: TGTGCCAGCGTCCCCTTTTCCGGTTGGTACACTGAAGCTTTCTTT; J: TRBJ1-1; size: once; D: NA; V: TRBV28